A single sample is the source of the 12 T cell receptor beta chains below, sequenced in a study of a mutant IDH1 vaccine in newly diagnosed glioma. TCRdb's copy holds only in-frame clones and misses some; the assay was immunoSEQ multiplex PCR. Among 40,000 to 45,000 clones listed, less than 85% were seen once. Time point denoted: week 23, last vaccination. Doses of 300 ug of mutant IDH1 20-mer peptide were given with topical imiquimod. These receptors have no known antigen. The starting material was PBMCs, obtained from a glioma patient whose treatment included an IDH1 peptide vaccine. These receptors all stem from a woman between 18 and 29 years old with glioma. Some clones in this sample may be carry-over from other donors' samples.

This clone was observed once. The chain links TRBV2 to TRBJ2-1; TRBD2 matches at 11 bases. Germline V lookup: CDR1 SNHLY, CDR2 FYNNEI. Trimming took 2 bases from V and 2 from J; bases not matched to a gene: 8. This CDR3 contains 18 residues. The chain's CDR3 is CASSENTLGLAAYNEQFF. CDR3 sequence (DNA): TGTGCCAGCAGTGAAAACACCCTGGGACTAGCGGCCTACAATGAGCAGTTCTTC.

The genes are TRBV4-2 and TRBJ1-2, with 9 bases that match TRBD1. There are 16 residues in the CDR3. V shed 0 bases, J shed 8 bases, and the junction held 10 bases outside the gene matches. Germline CDR1 reads LGHNA; CDR2 reads YNFKEQ. The CDR3 DNA sequence: TGTGCCAGCAGCCAAGATAGATGGGGACAGGGAAACGGCTACACCTTC. Protein sequence: CASSQDRWGQGNGYTF.

The chain uses TRBV11-3 and TRBJ2-7; no reliable D call. The CDR3 runs to 14 residues. The V gene's germline CDR1 is SGHNT and CDR2 YENEEA. Trimming removed 5 bases from V and 4 bases from J, with 15 bases in between. In DNA form, the CDR3 reads TGTGCCAGCAGCACTCTTACTGGGCCGTACGAGCAGTACTTC. Its protein product is CASSTLTGPYEQYF.

The chain is built from TRBV6-5 and TRBJ1-2; 9 bases line up with TRBD1. V shed 0 bases and J 8 bases; nucleotides not matched to a gene: 4. CDR3 length: 14 amino acids. Germline CDR1 reads MNHEY; CDR2 reads SVGAGI. The CDR3 region is CASSYSTGGRGYTF. The CDR3 DNA sequence: TGTGCCAGCAGTTACTCGACAGGGGGTCGAGGCTACACCTTC.

This clone occurred a few times. The chain recombines TRBV5-1 with TRBJ2-2, with 8 bases fitting TRBD2. Trimming cost V 4 bases and J 5 bases; bases outside gene matches: 7. This CDR3 has 15 residues. Germline V gene lookup returns CDR1 SGHRS and CDR2 YFSETQ. The CDR3 is CASSIAGGETGELFF. DNA of the CDR3: TGCGCCAGCAGCATTGCGGGGGGAGAGACCGGGGAGCTGTTTTTT.

The chain recombines TRBV6-1 with TRBJ1-4; D gene uncertain. V lost 9 bases to trimming and J lost 6 bases, with 8 bases between them. Germline assignment: CDR1 MNHNS and CDR2 SASEGT. The CDR3 sequence is 11 residues long. The CDR3 loop reads CASLGYEKLFF. CDR3 DNA: TGTGCCAGTTTGGGCTATGAAAAACTGTTTTTT.

The rearrangement links TRBV6-5 to TRBJ1-2; 9 positions match TRBD1. V trimming: 6 bases; J trimming: 7 bases; junction bases outside the gene matches: 3. Germline loops: CDR1 MNHEY, CDR2 SVGAGI. This CDR3 region has 12 residues. The CDR3 nucleotides are TGTGCCAGCAGACAGGGGGCTGGTGGCTACACCTTC. Translation gives CASRQGAGGYTF.

The V gene is TRBV11-2, the J gene TRBJ1-3; 10 bases map to TRBD1. V was pared by 4 bases and J by 2 bases, with 5 bases of the junction left unmatched. The length of the CDR3 is 16 residues. CDR1 is SGHAT and CDR2 is FQNNGV in the germline V gene. CDR3 residues: CASSYTGTGAGNTIYF. The CDR3, as DNA: TGTGCCAGCAGCTATACCGGGACAGGGGCTGGAAACACCATATATTTT.

The DNA for the CDR3 is TGTGCCAGCAGCCTTACTGACAGGGGGCTAGGAGGCTACACCTTC. This sequence encodes CASSLTDRGLGGYTF. V and J are TRBV7-2 and TRBJ1-2, with 10 bases lining up with TRBD1. This CDR3 has 15 amino acids. Germline V gene sequence: CDR1 SGHTA, CDR2 FQGNSA. J lost 8 bases, V lost 5 bases, and 11 bases had no gene match.

The V gene is TRBV5-4, the J gene TRBJ2-1; 7 bases align to TRBD2. The CDR3 loop spans 16 amino acids. The ends lost 1 base at V and 6 bases at J; junction bases unmatched: 10. In germline, CDR1 is SGHNT, CDR2 YYREEE (reference sequence). Here the CDR3 DNA reads TGTGCCAGCAGCTTGTGGCAGCGAACGGGGGGCAATGAGCAGTTCTTC. It is translated as CASSLWQRTGGNEQFF.

The CDR3, as DNA: TGTGCCAGCAGTATCTCCGGGACTAGCGACACCGGGGAGCTGTTTTTT. It encodes CASSISGTSDTGELFF. This chain connects TRBV28 to TRBJ2-2; TRBD2 matches at 10 bases. Germline V gives CDR1 MDHEN, CDR2 SYDVKM. This CDR3 region has 16 residues. The ends lost 5 bases at V and 3 bases at J; junction bases unmatched: 6.

This chain connects TRBV9 to TRBJ1-1; D is perhaps TRBD1 (5 bases). The CDR3 loop spans 15 amino acids. The germline V and J ends were trimmed by 0 bases and 1 base, with 10 bases remaining between them. The germline gives CDR1 SGDLS, CDR2 YYNGEE. DNA for the CDR3: TGTGCCAGCAGCGTAGCTGGGACGCCGAACACTGAAGCTTTCTTT. It yields the protein CASSVAGTPNTEAFF. The variable domain in full, completed from reference TRBV9 and TRBJ1-1, reads DSGVTQTPKHLITATGQRVTLRCSPRSGDLSVYWYQQSLDQGLQFLIQYYNGEERAKGNILERFSAQQFPDLHSELNLSSLELGDSALYFCASSVAGTPNTEAFFGQGTRLTVV.